What follows is one T cell receptor beta chain and its context. Its antigen specificity is not known. Mismatch with germline at one junction end may stem from a read error. The data belong to a study of T cells in Graves' hyperthyroidism and ophthalmopathy (dated by TCRdb to the late 2010s). In the study overall: Peripheral blood samples were taken at initial diagnosis, before any treatment was given. TCR Vbeta CDR3 sequencing of some 140 peripheral blood samples (under 45 ophthalmopathy, 70 to 85 hyperthyroidism and 17 progressor patients) is reported in the paper. In several Graves' hyperthyroidism patients, the study also compared T-cell repertoires from thyroid tissue with T-cell repertoires from blood. TCR V-J signatures able to tell the groups apart were searched for in a discovery cohort of 90 to 100 patients, of whom more than 40 had Graves' ophthalmopathy and roughly 59 had stable Graves' hyperthyroidism. After sampling, hyperthyroidism patients received methimazole starting at 30 mg daily, and ophthalmopathy patients received high-dose intravenous methylprednisolone. The approximately 98 discovery patients were randomly divided into training and test sets at a 7:3 ratio. An independent validation cohort of under 20 hyperthyroidism patients and 15 or so patients who later progressed to ophthalmopathy tested prospective prediction of ophthalmopathy.

TCR beta CDR3 regions were amplified from RNA transcripts. A first-round RT-PCR of the TCR CDR3 used the HTBI primer set with the Qiagen OneStep RT-PCR kit. A second multiplex PCR round built the libraries, followed by size selection and purification. Libraries were sequenced paired-end with 100 bp reads on an Illumina HiSeq2000. Processing in the source paper ran as follows. Raw data were processed with SOAPnuke, discarding reads with adapters, uncalled bases, mean Phred below 15, or no exact constant-primer or identifier match. High-quality paired reads were merged using COPE v1.2.5, and each unique nucleotide sequence was defined as a clonotype. MiTCR v1.1 was used to align clonotypes to the IMGT TRBV, TRBD and TRBJ reference segments. The analysis was restricted to V-J combinations with a frequency above 0.0001, which together covered 99.2% of the repertoires. A TCS score was defined as the ratio of F50 (clonal expansion) to E x V (chaos), with BLOSUM62-based TCRdist applied between CDR3 peptides within each V-J. Welch's t-statistics and random forest reduced 450 to 600 V-J features to 10 to 15, which were used in a naive Bayes classifier (R e1071). TCRdb redid the processing of the public reads, applying fastp at Q25 and MiXCR, and retained in-frame beta chains. CDR3 protein duplicates are merged, each entry listing the most common genes and DNA. These V and J calls originate from TCRdb's pipeline instead of the authors' own analysis. Across this sample there are approximately 560,000 distinct CDR3 sequences, with about a sixth seen only once. In total, the top ten clones hold under 7.5% of the sample.

Paper-wide results and their limitations: Most expanded thyroid clonotypes (frequency above 0.001) were also found in blood, which suggests that blood repertoires may mirror thyroid immune responses. In validation, the model predicted progression to ophthalmopathy a median of around six months before onset, with about 71% sensitivity and just under 75% specificity. Ophthalmopathy was separated from stable hyperthyroidism by a 13 V-J signature model, with approximately 85% sensitivity and 81% to 82% specificity obtained in cross-validation and 80%/75% obtained in testing. Sample size was not statistically predetermined, and investigators were not blinded to group allocation.

According to the germline V gene, CDR1 reads SGHVS and CDR2 reads FNYEAQ. The CDR3, from cysteine to phenylalanine, totals 12 residues. Only CDR3 DNA remains: 36 bases, in frame from the first base. A patient counted as having stable Graves' hyperthyroidism if no progression to ophthalmopathy occurred over 18 months of follow-up. The hyperthyroidism patients were between 18 and 65 years old and newly diagnosed, with a disease duration of less than 2 months. Patients with uncontrolled infections, other autoimmune diseases, pregnancy or lactation were excluded. Clinical symptoms, serum thyroxine and TRAb, thyroid ultrasound, and orbital computed tomography formed the basis for the diagnoses. Ficoll-Paque density gradient centrifugation was used to isolate PBMCs from about 9 ml of fresh peripheral blood. Total RNA was extracted with Trizol reagent, and quality was checked on an Agilent 2100 Bioanalyzer.

The chain employs TRBV7-6 and TRBJ2-7; the D gene remains uncertain. Sample: blood. The receptor comes from a woman younger than 45 with Graves' hyperthyroidism. The base sequence is TGTGTCAGCAGCTTCGCTAGGCGCGAGCAGTACTTC. This is translated as CVSSFARREQYF. The CDR3, completed at both ends by the reference TRBV7-6 and TRBJ2-7 genes, gives the full variable domain GAGVSQSPRYKVTKRGQDVALRCDPISGHVSLYWYRQALGQGPEFLTYFNYEAQQDKSGLPNDRFSAERPEGSISTLTIQRTEQRDSAMYRCVSSFARREQYFGPGTRLTVT.